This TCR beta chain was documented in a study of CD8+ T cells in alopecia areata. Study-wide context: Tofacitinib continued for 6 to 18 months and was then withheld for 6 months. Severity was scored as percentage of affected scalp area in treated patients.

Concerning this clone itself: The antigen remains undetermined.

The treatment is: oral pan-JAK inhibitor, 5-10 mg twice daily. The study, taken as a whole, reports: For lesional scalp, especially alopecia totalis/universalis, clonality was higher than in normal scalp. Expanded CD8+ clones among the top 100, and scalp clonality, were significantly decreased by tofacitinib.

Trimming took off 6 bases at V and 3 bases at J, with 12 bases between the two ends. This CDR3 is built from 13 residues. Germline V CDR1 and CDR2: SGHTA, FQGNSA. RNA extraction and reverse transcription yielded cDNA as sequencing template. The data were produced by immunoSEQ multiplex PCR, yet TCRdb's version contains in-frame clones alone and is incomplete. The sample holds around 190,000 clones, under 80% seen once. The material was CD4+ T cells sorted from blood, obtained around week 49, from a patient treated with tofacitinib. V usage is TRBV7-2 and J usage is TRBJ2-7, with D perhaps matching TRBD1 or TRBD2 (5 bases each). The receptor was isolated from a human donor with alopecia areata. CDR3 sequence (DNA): TGTGCCAGCAGACTCCTGGGGGACTACGAGCAGTACTTC. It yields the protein CASRLLGDYEQYF.